These 6 T cell receptor beta chains were all obtained from the same sample, sequenced in a study of control samples from healthy donors and cancer patients. Sequencing used immunoSEQ multiplex PCR; TCRdb keeps in-frame clones, though not all of them. The profile shows more than 95,000 clones, approximately 87% of them singletons. The sequenced sample consisted of blood. These receptors all come from a man aged 55 to 70 in good health.

The V and J genes are TRBV3-1 (or the pseudogene TRBV3-2) and TRBJ1-6, with TRBD1 as a possible D gene (6 bases). Trimming cost V 1 base and J 8 bases, with 15 bases left between them. CDR1 and CDR2 from the germline V gene are LGHDT and YNNKEL (reference sequence). The CDR3 loop spans 16 amino acids. CDR3: CASSQVSITGHSPLHF. The CDR3 DNA is TGTGCCAGCAGCCAAGTATCGATAACAGGGCATTCACCCCTCCACTTT.

This clone was seen just once. This chain links TRBV28 with TRBJ2-7; D may be TRBD1 (6 bases). Germline V gene sequence: CDR1 MDHEN, CDR2 SYDVKM. The CDR3 covers 15 residues. Trimming cost V 7 bases and J 3 bases, with 19 bases left between them. CDR3 nucleotides: TGTGCCAGCAACAACACCCCGGGACACCTCTACGAGCAGTACTTC. Translation gives CASNNTPGHLYEQYF.

The table lists this clone with a few counts. The chain combines TRBV7-8 with TRBJ2-7; D may be TRBD1 or TRBD2 (5 bases each). The V end lost 0 bases, the J end lost 7 bases, and 10 bases lay between the germline ends. Looked up from germline, CDR1 is SGHVS and CDR2 is FQNEAQ. CDR3 length: 13 residues. CDR3 amino acids: CASSLAGTREQYF. The CDR3 region has the DNA TGTGCCAGCAGCTTAGCAGGGACGCGTGAGCAGTACTTC. The variable domain in full, with the rest retrieved from reference TRBV7-8 and TRBJ2-7, is GAGVSQSPRYKVAKRGQDVALRCDPISGHVSLFWYQQALGQGPEFLTYFQNEAQLDKSGLPSDRFFAERPEGSVSTLKIQRTQQEDSAVYLCASSLAGTREQYFGPGTRLTVT.

V is TRBV29-1 and J is TRBJ2-2, with 10 bases lining up with TRBD2. The CDR3 extends over 16 amino acids. Losses at the gene ends were 1 base for V and 2 bases for J; bases not matched to a gene: 4. Germline V gene data show CDR1 as SQVTM and CDR2 as ANQGSEA. CDR3 in DNA: TGCAGCGTTGAAGTACTAGCGGGGCCCAACACCGGGGAGCTGTTTTTT. Translating gives CSVEVLAGPNTGELFF.

The rearrangement links TRBV15 to TRBJ1-2, with D unresolved. The V gene lost 1 base and the J gene lost 4 bases, with 13 bases spanning the gap. The CDR3 has 15 amino acids. The germline V gene has CDR1 LNHNV and CDR2 YYDKDF (reference sequence). CDR3 nucleotides: TGTGCCACCAGCAGAGGAACAGTTTCAATCTATGGCTACACCTTC. Translated, it gives CATSRGTVSIYGYTF.

This rearrangement joins TRBV6-2 or TRBV6-3 to TRBJ1-5; 7 nucleotides match TRBD1. The CDR3 totals 14 residues. V lost 2 bases and J lost 4; bases outside the gene matches: 2. CDR1 and CDR2 (germline): MNHEY, SVGEGT. The CDR3 loop reads CASSYGGQNQPQHF. For the CDR3, the DNA is TGTGCCAGCAGTTACGGGGGACAGAATCAGCCCCAGCATTTT.